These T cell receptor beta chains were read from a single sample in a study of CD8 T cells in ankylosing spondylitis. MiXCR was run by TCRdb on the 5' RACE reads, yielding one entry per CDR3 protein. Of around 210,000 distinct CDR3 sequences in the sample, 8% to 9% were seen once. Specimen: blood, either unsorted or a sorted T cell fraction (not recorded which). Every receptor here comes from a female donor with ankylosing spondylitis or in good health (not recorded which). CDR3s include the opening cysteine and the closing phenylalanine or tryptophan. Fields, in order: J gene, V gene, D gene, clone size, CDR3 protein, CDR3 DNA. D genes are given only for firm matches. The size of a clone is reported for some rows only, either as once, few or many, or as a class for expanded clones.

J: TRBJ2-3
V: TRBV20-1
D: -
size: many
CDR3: CSAERDFSTTSTDTQYF
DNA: TGCAGTGCCGAGAGGGACTTTTCTACCACGAGCACAGATACGCAGTATTTT

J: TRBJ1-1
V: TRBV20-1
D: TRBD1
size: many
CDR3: CSARDRVGNTEAFF
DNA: TGCAGTGCTAGGGACAGGGTGGGGAACACTGAAGCTTTCTTT

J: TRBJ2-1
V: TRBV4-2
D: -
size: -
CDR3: CASSQASASSYNEQFF
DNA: TGTGCCAGCAGCCAAGCTAGCGCTAGCTCCTACAATGAGCAGTTCTTC

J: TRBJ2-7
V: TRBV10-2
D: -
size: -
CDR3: CASSEWEYSYEQYF
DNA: TGCGCCAGCAGTGAATGGGAATACTCCTACGAGCAGTACTTC

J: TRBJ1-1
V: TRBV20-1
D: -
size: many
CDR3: CSASLGAQNTEAFF
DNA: TGCAGTGCTAGTCTCGGGGCCCAGAACACTGAAGCTTTCTTT

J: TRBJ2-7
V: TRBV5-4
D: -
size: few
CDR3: CASSLGSAEYYEQYF
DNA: TGTGCCAGCAGCTTGGGGTCGGCGGAGTACTACGAGCAGTACTTC

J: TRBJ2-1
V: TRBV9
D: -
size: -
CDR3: CASSVVESRPSHEQFF
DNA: TGTGCCAGCAGCGTAGTGGAGTCCCGGCCCTCACATGAGCAGTTCTTC

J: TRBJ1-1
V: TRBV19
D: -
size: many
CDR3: CASSILKNTEAFF
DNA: TGTGCCAGTAGTATCCTTAAGAACACTGAAGCTTTCTTT

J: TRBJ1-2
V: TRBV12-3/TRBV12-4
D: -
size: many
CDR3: CASRGPRNYGYTF
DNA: TGTGCCAGCAGGGGACCGAGGAACTATGGCTACACCTTC

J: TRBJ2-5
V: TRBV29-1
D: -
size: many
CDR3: CSVPGRVETQYF
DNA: TGCAGCGTTCCGGGGCGGGTTGAGACCCAGTACTTC

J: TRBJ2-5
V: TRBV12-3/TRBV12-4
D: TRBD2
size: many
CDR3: CARGWSRGRGETQYF
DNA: TGTGCCAGGGGGTGGTCCCGCGGGAGGGGGGAGACCCAGTACTTC

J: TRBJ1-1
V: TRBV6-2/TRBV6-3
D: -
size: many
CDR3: CASSYPRRVAFF
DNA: TGTGCCAGCAGTTACCCGAGAAGGGTGGCTTTCTTT

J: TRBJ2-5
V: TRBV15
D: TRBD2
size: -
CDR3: CATSPGVAGIIQETQYF
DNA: TGTGCCACCTCCCCTGGAGTAGCGGGAATTATCCAAGAGACCCAGTACTTC

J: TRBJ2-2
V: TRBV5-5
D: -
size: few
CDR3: CASSLEGDPSGELFF
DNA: TGTGCCAGCAGCTTGGAGGGAGATCCGTCCGGGGAGCTGTTTTTT

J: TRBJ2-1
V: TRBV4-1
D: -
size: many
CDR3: CASSPANRAPYNEQFF
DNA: TGCGCCAGCAGCCCAGCGAACAGGGCCCCCTACAATGAGCAGTTCTTC

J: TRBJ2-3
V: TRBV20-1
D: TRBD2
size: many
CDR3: CSAPLAGAGTQYF
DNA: TGCAGTGCTCCTCTAGCGGGGGCGGGTACGCAGTATTTT

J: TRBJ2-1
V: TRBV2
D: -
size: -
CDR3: CASSGDYNEQFF
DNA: TGTGCCAGCAGTGGCGACTACAATGAGCAGTTCTTC

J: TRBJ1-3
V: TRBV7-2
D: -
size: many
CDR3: CASSSGNTIYF
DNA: TGTGCCAGTTCCTCTGGAAACACCATATATTTT

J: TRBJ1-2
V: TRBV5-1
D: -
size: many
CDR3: CASTVNPKANYGYTF
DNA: TGCGCCAGCACCGTAAACCCAAAAGCTAACTATGGCTACACCTTC

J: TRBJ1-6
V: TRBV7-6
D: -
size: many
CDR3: CASSLAQAGRSPLHF
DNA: TGTGCCAGCAGCTTAGCGCAGGCAGGGAGATCACCCCTCCACTTT

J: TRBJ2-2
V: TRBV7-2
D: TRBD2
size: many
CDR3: CASSPLAGVTGELFF
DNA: TGCGCCAGCAGCCCTTTAGCGGGAGTTACCGGGGAGCTGTTTTTT

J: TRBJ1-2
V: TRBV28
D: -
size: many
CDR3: CASSYRGNANYGYTF
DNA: TGTGCCAGCAGTTACAGAGGGAACGCTAACTATGGCTACACCTTC

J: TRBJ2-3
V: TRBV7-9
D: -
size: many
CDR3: CASSLKGLGDTQYF
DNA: TGTGCCAGCAGCTTAAAGGGCCTCGGAGATACGCAGTATTTT

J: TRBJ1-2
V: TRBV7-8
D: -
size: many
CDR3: CASSLEPLEGYTF
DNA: TGTGCCAGCAGCTTAGAGCCTCTTGAAGGCTACACCTTC

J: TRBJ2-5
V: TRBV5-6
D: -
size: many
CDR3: CASSLDTQETQYF
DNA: TGTGCCAGCAGCTTGGACACCCAAGAGACCCAGTACTTC

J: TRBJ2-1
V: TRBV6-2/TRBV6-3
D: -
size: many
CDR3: CASSYSRGRDLGSSYNEQFF
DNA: TGTGCCAGCAGTTACTCCCGCGGCAGGGACCTGGGTAGCTCCTACAATGAGCAGTTCTTC

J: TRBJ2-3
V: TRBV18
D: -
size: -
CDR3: CATTQDLTDTQYF
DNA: TGTGCCACCACCCAGGACCTCACAGATACGCAGTATTTT

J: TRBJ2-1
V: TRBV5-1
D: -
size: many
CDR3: CASSRGDPADEQFF
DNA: TGCGCCAGCAGCCGGGGTGACCCGGCGGATGAGCAGTTCTTC

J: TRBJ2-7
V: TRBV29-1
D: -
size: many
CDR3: CSVSVAIRSEQYF
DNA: TGCAGCGTTTCGGTAGCCATTCGGTCCGAGCAGTACTTC

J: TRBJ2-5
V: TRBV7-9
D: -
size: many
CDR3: CASSLGTFETQYF
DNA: TGTGCCAGCAGCCTAGGGACATTCGAGACCCAGTACTTC

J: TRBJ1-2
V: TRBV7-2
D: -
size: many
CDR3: CASSLEFAGYGYTF
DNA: TGTGCCAGCAGCTTAGAATTCGCCGGCTATGGCTACACCTTC

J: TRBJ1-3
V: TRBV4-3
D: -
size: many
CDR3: CASSQDRRGDGNTIYF
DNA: TGCGCCAGCAGCCAAGATAGGAGGGGAGACGGAAACACCATATATTTT

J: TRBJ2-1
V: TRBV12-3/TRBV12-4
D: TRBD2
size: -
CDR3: CASGGEGGRAFIEQFF
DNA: TGTGCCAGCGGGGGAGAGGGCGGGAGGGCGTTTATTGAGCAGTTCTTC

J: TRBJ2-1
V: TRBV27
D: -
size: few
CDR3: CASSFLGEGYNEQFF
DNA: TGTGCCAGCAGTTTTTTAGGGGAAGGCTACAATGAGCAGTTCTTC

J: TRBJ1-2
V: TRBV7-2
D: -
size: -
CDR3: CASSQPSSYGYTF
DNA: TGTGCCAGCAGCCAACCTTCTAGCTATGGCTACACCTTC

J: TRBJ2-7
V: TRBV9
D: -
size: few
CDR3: CASSVAPGSSYEQYF
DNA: TGTGCCAGCAGCGTAGCTCCGGGGAGCTCCTACGAGCAGTACTTC

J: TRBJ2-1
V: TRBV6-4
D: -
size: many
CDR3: CASSDNKNEQFF
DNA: TGTGCCAGCAGTGACAACAAAAATGAGCAGTTCTTC

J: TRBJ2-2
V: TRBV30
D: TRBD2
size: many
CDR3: CACEGGLVTGELFF
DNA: TGTGCCTGTGAGGGGGGACTAGTTACCGGGGAGCTGTTTTTT

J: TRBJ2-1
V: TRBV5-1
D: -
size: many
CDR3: CASSLAGGFSYNEQFF
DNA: TGCGCCAGCAGCTTGGCAGGGGGGTTCTCCTACAATGAGCAGTTCTTC

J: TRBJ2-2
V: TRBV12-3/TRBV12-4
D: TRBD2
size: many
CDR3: CASSLGLADGELFF
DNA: TGTGCCAGCAGTTTGGGACTAGCTGACGGGGAGCTGTTTTTT

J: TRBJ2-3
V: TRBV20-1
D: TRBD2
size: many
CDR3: CSHLDNSGSTDTQYF
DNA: TGCAGTCATCTAGATAATAGCGGGAGCACAGATACGCAGTATTTT

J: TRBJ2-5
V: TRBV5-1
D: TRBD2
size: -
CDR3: CASSVLLAGETQYF
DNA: TGCGCCAGCAGCGTGCTGCTAGCGGGCGAGACCCAGTACTTC

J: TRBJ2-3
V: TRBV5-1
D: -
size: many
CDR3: CASRREGGADTQYF
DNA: TGCGCCAGCAGACGCGAGGGTGGAGCAGATACGCAGTATTTT

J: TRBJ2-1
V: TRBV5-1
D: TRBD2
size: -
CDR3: CASTHLVREGHNEQFF
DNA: TGCGCCAGCACCCACCTAGTTCGGGAGGGCCACAATGAGCAGTTCTTC

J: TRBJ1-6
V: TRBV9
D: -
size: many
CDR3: CASSVGVNNSPLHF
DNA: TGTGCCAGCAGCGTAGGGGTGAATAATTCACCCCTCCACTTT

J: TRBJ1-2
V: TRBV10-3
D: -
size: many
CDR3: CAISDTPGTSYGYTF
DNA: TGTGCCATCAGTGATACCCCAGGGACATCCTATGGCTACACCTTC

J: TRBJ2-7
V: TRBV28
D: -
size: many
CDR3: CASSSPGLHYEQYF
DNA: TGTGCCAGCAGTTCACCGGGACTTCACTACGAGCAGTACTTC

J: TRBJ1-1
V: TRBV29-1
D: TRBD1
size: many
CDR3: CSACTGVESTEAFF
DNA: TGCAGCGCATGTACAGGGGTGGAATCCACTGAAGCTTTCTTT

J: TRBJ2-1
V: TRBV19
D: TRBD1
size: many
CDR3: CASSIPGTGNNEQFF
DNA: TGTGCCAGTAGTATACCCGGGACAGGGAACAATGAGCAGTTCTTC

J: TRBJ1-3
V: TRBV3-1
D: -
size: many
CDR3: CASSQDGQVSGNTIYF
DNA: TGTGCCAGCAGCCAAGATGGGCAGGTCTCTGGAAACACCATATATTTT

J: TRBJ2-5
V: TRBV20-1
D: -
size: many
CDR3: CSARDSSAGRETQYF
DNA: TGCAGTGCTAGAGACTCATCGGCTGGGAGAGAGACCCAGTACTTC

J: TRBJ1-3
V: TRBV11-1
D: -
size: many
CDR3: CASSLPRTASGNTIYF
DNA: TGTGCCAGCAGCTTACCCCGGACAGCCTCTGGAAACACCATATATTTT